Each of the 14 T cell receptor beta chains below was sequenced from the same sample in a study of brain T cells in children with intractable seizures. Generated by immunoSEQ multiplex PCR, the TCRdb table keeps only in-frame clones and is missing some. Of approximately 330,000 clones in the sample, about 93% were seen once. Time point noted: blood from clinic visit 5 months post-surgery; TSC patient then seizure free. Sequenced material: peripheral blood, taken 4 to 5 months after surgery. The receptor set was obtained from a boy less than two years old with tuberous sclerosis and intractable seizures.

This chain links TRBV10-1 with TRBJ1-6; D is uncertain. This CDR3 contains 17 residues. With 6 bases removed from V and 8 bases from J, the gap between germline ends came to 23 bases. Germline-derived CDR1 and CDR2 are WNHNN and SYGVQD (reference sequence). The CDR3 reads CASSDNERPGQDSPLHF. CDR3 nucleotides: TGCGCCAGCAGCGACAATGAAAGGCCAGGTCAAGATTCACCCCTCCACTTT.

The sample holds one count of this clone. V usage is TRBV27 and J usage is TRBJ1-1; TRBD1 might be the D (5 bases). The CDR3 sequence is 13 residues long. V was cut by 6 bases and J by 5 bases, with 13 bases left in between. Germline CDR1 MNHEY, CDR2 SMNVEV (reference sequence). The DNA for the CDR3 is TGTGCCAGCAGGCAGGGTGGGTGGACTGAAGCTTTCTTT. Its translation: CASRQGGWTEAFF.

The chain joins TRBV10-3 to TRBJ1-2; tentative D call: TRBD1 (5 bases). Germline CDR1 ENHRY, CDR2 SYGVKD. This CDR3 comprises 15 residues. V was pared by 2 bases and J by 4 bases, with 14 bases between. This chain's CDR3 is CAISEVEGLTYGYTF. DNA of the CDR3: TGTGCCATCAGTGAGGTTGAGGGACTCACCTATGGCTACACCTTC.

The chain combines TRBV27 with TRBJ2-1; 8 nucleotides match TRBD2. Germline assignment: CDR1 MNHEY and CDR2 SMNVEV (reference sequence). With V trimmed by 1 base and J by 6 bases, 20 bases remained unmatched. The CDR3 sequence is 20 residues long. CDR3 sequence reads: CASSLFPGGRGRVSSNEQFF. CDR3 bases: TGTGCCAGCAGTTTATTCCCGGGGGGGAGGGGTCGTGTCAGTTCCAATGAGCAGTTCTTC.

The CDR3 bases are TGTGCCAGTAGTATTTCCTCCGGGACAGGGTTCTATGGCTACACCTTC. It translates to CASSISSGTGFYGYTF. The rearrangement links TRBV19 to TRBJ1-2; 9 bases line up with TRBD1. The germline V gene encodes CDR1 LNHDA and CDR2 SQIVND (reference sequence). J gave up 4 bases and V 3 bases, and 9 bases lay outside the gene matches. The CDR3 length is 16 residues.

The CDR3 sequence is CASSGLAGGGPREQYF. For the CDR3, the DNA is TGTGCCAGCAGCGGCCTAGCGGGGGGGGGACCTCGGGAGCAGTACTTC. This chain uses TRBV11-2 with TRBJ2-7; 12 nucleotides line up with TRBD2. There are 16 residues in the CDR3. After removal of 5 bases from V and 7 bases from J, the junction contained 12 bases not matched to a gene. Per the germline V gene, CDR1 is SGHAT and CDR2 is FQNNGV.

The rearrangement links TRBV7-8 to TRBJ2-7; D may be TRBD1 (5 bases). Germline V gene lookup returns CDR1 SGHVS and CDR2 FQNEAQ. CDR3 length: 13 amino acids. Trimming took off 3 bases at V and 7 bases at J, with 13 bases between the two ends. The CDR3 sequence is CASSFRQKDEQYF. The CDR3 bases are TGTGCCAGCAGCTTCCGACAGAAAGATGAGCAGTACTTC.

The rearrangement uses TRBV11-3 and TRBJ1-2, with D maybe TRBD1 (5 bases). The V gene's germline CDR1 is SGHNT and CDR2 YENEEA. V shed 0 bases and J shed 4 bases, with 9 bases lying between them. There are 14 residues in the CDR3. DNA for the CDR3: TGTGCCAGCAGCTTAGACCCCCAGGGCTATGGCTACACCTTC. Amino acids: CASSLDPQGYGYTF.

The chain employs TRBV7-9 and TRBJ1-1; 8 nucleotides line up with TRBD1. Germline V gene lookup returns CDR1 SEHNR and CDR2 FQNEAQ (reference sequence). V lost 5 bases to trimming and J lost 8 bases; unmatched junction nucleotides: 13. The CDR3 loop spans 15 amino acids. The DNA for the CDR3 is TGTGCCAGCAGCCTATCGGACAGGGCCGGGTCGGAAGCTTTCTTT. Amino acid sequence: CASSLSDRAGSEAFF.

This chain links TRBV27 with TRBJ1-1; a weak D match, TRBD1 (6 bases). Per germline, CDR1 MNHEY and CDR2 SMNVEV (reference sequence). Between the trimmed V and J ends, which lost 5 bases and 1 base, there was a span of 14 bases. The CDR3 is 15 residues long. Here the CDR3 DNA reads TGTGCCAGCAGTCCACTGGGGACAAAGAACACTGAAGCTTTCTTT. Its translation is CASSPLGTKNTEAFF.

CDR3 in DNA: TGTGCCATCAGTGAAACGGCAGGGTATGGCTACACCTTC. This sequence encodes CAISETAGYGYTF. The J gene is TRBJ1-2, the V gene TRBV10-3; D is possibly TRBD1 (5 bases). Germline assignment: CDR1 ENHRY and CDR2 SYGVKD. The CDR3 is 13 residues long. V lost 3 bases and J 5 bases, leaving 10 bases between the germline ends.

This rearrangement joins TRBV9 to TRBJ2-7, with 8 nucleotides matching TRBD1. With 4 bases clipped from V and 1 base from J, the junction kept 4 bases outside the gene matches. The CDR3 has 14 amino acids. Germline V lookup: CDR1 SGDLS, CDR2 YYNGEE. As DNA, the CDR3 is TGTGCCAGCAGCCCAGGGGGCATATCCTACGAGCAGTACTTC. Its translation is CASSPGGISYEQYF.

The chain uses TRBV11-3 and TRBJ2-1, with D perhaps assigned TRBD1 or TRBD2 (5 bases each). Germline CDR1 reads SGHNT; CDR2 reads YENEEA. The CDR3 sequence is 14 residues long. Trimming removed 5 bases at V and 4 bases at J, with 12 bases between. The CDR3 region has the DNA TGTGCCAGCAGCCCGGGACCGAAATACAATGAGCAGTTCTTC. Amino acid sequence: CASSPGPKYNEQFF. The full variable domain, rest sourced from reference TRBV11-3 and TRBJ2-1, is EAGVVQSPRYKIIEKKQPVAFWCNPISGHNTLYWYLQNLGQGPELLIRYENEEAVDDSQLPKDRFSAERLKGVDSTLKIQPAELGDSAVYLCASSPGPKYNEQFFGPGTRLTVL.

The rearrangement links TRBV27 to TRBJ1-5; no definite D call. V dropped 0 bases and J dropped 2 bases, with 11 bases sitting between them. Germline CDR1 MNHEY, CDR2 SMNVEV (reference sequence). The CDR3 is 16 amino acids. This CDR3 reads CASSLSDPGGNQPQHF. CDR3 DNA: TGTGCCAGCAGTTTATCAGACCCGGGTGGCAATCAGCCCCAGCATTTT.